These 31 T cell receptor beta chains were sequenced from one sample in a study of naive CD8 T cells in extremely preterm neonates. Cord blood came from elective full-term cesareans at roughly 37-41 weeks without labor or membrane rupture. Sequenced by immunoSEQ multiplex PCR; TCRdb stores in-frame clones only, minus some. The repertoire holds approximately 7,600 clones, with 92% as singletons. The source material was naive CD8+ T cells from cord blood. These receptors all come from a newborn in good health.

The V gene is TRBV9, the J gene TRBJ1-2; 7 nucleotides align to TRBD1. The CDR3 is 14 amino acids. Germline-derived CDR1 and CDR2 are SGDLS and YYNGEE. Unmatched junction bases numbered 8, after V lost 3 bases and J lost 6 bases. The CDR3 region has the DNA TGTGCCAGCAGCGCCCCTGGTACAGGGGATGGCTACACCTTC. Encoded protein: CASSAPGTGDGYTF. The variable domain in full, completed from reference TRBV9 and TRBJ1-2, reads DSGVTQTPKHLITATGQRVTLRCSPRSGDLSVYWYQQSLDQGLQFLIQYYNGEERAKGNILERFSAQQFPDLHSELNLSSLELGDSALYFCASSAPGTGDGYTFGSGTRLTVV.

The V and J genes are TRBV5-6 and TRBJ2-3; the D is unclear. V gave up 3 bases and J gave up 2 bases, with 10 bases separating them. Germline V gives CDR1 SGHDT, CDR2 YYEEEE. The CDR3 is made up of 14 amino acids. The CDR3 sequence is CASSYERNTDTQYF. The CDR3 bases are TGTGCCAGCAGCTACGAGCGCAACACAGATACGCAGTATTTT.

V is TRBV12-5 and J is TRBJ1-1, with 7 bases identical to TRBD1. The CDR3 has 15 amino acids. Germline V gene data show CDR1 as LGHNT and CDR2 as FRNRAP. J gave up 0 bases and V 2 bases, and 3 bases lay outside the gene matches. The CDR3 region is CASGLIGGLNTEAFF. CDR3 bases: TGTGCTAGTGGTTTGATAGGGGGCTTGAACACTGAAGCTTTCTTT.

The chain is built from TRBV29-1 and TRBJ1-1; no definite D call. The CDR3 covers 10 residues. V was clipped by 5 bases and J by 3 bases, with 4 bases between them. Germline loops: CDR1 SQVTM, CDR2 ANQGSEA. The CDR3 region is CSVQDTEAFF. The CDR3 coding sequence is TGCAGCGTTCAGGACACTGAAGCTTTCTTT.

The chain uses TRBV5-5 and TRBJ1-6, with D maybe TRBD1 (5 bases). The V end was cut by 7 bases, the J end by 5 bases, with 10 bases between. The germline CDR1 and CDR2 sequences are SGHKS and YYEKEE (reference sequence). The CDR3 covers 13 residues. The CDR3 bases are TGTGCCAGCCGGGGGTTCGATAATTCACCCCTCCACTTT. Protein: CASRGFDNSPLHF.

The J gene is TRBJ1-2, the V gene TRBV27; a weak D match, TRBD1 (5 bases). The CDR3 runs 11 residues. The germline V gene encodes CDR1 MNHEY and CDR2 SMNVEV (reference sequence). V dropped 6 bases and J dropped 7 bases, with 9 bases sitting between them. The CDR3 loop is CASSGGGGYTF. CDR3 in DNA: TGTGCCAGCAGCGGGGGTGGTGGCTACACCTTC.

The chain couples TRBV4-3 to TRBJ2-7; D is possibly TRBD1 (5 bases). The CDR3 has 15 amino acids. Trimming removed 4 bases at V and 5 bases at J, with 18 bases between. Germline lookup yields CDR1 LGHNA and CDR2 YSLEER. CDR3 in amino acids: CASSRENRLTDEQYF. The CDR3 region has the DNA TGCGCCAGCAGCCGGGAAAACAGGTTAACCGACGAGCAGTACTTC.

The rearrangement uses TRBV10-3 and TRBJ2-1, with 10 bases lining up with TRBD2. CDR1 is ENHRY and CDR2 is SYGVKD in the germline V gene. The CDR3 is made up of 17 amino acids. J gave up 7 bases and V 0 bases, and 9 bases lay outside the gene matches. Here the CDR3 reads CAISESKSSGRGNEQFF. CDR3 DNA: TGTGCCATCAGTGAGTCGAAATCCAGCGGGAGGGGGAATGAGCAGTTCTTC.

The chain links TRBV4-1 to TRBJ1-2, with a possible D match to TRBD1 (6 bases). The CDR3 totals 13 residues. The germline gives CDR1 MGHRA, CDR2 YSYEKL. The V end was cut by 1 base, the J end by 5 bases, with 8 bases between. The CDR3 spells CASSQARGYGYTF. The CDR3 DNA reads TGCGCCAGCAGCCAAGCCAGGGGATATGGCTACACCTTC.

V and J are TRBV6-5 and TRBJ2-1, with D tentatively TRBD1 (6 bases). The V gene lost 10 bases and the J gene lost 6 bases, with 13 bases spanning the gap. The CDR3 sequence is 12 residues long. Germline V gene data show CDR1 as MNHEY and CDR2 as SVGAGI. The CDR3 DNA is TGTGCCACAACGGACAGTTCCAATGAGCAGTTCTTC. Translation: CATTDSSNEQFF.

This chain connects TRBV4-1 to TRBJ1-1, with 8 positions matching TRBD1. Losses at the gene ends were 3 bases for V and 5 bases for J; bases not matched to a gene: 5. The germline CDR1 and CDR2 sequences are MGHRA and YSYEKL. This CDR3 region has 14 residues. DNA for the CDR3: TGCGCCAGCAGCCATCTACAGGGGGATACTGAAGCTTTCTTT. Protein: CASSHLQGDTEAFF.

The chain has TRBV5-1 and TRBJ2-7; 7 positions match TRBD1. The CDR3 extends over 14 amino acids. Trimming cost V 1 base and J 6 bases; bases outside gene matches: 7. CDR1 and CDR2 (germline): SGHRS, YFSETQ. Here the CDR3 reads CASSLSDRALEQYF. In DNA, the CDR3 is TGCGCCAGCAGCTTGTCCGACAGGGCGCTCGAGCAGTACTTC.

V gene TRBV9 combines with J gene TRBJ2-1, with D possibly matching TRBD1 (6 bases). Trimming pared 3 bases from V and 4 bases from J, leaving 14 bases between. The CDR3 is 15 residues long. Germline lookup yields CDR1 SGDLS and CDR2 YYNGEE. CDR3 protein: CASSDREGGYNEQFF. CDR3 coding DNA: TGTGCCAGCAGCGACAGGGAAGGGGGTTACAATGAGCAGTTCTTC. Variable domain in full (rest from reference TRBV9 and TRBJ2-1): DSGVTQTPKHLITATGQRVTLRCSPRSGDLSVYWYQQSLDQGLQFLIQYYNGEERAKGNILERFSAQQFPDLHSELNLSSLELGDSALYFCASSDREGGYNEQFFGPGTRLTVL.

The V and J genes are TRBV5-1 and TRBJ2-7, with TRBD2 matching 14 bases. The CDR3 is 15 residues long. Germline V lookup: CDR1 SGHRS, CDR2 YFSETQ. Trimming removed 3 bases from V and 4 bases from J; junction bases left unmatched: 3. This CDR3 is CASSWTSGRRYEQYF. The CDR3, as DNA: TGCGCCAGCAGCTGGACTAGCGGGAGGCGGTACGAGCAGTACTTC.

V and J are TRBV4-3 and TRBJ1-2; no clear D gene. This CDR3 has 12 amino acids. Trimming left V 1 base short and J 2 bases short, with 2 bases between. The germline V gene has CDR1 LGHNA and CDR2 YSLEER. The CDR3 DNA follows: TGCGCCAGCAGCCAAGCAAACTATGGCTACACCTTC. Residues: CASSQANYGYTF.

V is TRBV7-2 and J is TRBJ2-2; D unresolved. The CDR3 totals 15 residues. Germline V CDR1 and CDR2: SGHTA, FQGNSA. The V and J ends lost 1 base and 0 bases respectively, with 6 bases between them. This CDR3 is CASSLGLANTGELFF. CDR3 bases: TGTGCCAGCAGCTTAGGGCTAGCGAACACCGGGGAGCTGTTTTTT.

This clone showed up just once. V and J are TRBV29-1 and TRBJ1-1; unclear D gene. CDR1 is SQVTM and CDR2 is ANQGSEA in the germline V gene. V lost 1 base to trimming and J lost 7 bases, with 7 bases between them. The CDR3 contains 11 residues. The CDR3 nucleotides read TGCAGCGTTGAAGTACGCGGTGAAGCTTTCTTT. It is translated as CSVEVRGEAFF.

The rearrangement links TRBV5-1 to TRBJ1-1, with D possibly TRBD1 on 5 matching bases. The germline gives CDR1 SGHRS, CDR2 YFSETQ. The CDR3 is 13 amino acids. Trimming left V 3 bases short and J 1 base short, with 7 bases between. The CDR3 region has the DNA TGCGCCAGCAGCTGGCAGGGGAACACTGAAGCTTTCTTT. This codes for CASSWQGNTEAFF.

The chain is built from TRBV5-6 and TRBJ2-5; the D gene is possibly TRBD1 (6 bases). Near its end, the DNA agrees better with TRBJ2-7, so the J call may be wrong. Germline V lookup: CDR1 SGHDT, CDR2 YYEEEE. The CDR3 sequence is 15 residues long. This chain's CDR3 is CASSLAGTLSYEQYF. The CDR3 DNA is TGTGCCAGCAGCTTGGCCGGGACACTATCCTACGAGCAGTACTTC.

This CDR3 is CASSPRQGAVNEQFF. The CDR3 DNA reads as TGTGCCAGCAGCCCTCGACAGGGGGCCGTCAATGAGCAGTTCTTC. The genes are TRBV21-1 and TRBJ2-1; the tabulated D call, TRBD1, remains unverified against the DNA. TRBV21-1 is a listed pseudogene. This CDR3 region has 15 residues.

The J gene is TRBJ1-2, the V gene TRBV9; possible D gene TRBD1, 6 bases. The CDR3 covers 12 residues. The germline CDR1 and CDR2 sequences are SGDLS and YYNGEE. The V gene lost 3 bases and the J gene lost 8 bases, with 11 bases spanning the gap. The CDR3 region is CASSAHREGYTF. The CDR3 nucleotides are TGTGCCAGCAGCGCTCACAGGGAAGGCTACACCTTC. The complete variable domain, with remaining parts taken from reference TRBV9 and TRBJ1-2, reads DSGVTQTPKHLITATGQRVTLRCSPRSGDLSVYWYQQSLDQGLQFLIQYYNGEERAKGNILERFSAQQFPDLHSELNLSSLELGDSALYFCASSAHREGYTFGSGTRLTVV.

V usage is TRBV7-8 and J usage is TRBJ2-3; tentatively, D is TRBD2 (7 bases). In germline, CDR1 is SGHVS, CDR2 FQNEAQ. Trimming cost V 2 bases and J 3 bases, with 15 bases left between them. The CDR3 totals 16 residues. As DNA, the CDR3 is TGTGCCAGCAGCTTATGGGGGGGCAGGGGAACAGATACGCAGTATTTT. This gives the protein CASSLWGGRGTDTQYF.

The DNA of the CDR3 is TGTGCCAGCAGACCTCCGGGACAGGGGCCTCACACTGAAGCTTTCTTT. Translation: CASRPPGQGPHTEAFF. This chain connects TRBV7-9 to TRBJ1-1, with 10 bases aligning to TRBD1. From germline, CDR1 is SEHNR and CDR2 FQNEAQ (reference sequence). The CDR3 has 16 residues. V trimming: 6 bases; J trimming: 3 bases; junction bases outside the gene matches: 10.

CDR3 sequence reads: CASSYGQVSPYEQYF. CDR3 coding DNA: TGTGCCAGCAGTTACGGACAGGTATCCCCCTACGAGCAGTACTTC. The rearrangement uses TRBV6-6 and TRBJ2-7; 7 bases are a match to TRBD1. The CDR3 extends over 15 amino acids. Unmatched junction bases numbered 6, after V lost 2 bases and J lost 2 bases. Per the germline V gene, CDR1 is MNHNY and CDR2 is SVGAGI (reference sequence).

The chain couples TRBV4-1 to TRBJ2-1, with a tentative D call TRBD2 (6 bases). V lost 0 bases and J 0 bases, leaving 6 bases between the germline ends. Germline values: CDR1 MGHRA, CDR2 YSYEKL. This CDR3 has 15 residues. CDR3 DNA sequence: TGCGCCAGCAGCCAAGACGGGAGCTCCTACAATGAGCAGTTCTTC. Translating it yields CASSQDGSSYNEQFF.

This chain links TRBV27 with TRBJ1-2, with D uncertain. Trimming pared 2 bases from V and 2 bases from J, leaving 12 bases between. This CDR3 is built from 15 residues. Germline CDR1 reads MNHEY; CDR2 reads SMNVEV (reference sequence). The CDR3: CASSLASFGNYGYTF. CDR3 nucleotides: TGTGCCAGCAGTTTAGCCAGCTTCGGGAACTATGGCTACACCTTC.

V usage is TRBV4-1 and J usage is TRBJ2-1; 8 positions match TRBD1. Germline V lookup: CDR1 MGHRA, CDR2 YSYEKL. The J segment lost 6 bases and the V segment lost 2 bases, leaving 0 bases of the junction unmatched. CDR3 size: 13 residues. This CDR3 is CASSQTGGNEQFF. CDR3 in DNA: TGCGCCAGCAGCCAAACAGGGGGCAATGAGCAGTTCTTC.

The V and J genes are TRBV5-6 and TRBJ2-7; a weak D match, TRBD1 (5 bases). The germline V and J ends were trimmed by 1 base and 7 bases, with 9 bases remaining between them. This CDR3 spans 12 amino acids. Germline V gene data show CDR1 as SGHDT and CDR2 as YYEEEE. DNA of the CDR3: TGTGCCAGCAGCTTGCAGGGCAGGGAGCAGTACTTC. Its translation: CASSLQGREQYF.

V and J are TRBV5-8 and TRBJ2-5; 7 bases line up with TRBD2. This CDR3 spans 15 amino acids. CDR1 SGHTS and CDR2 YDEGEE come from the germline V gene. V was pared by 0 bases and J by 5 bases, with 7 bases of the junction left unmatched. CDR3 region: CASSLGGRAGETQYF. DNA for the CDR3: TGTGCCAGCAGCTTGGGAGGGAGGGCCGGTGAGACCCAGTACTTC.

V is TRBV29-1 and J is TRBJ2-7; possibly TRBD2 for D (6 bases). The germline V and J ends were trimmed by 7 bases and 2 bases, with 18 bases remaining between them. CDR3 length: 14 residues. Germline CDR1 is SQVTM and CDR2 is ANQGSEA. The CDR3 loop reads CSARRDPSTYEQYF. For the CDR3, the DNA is TGCAGCGCTCGGCGGGACCCAAGCACCTACGAGCAGTACTTC.

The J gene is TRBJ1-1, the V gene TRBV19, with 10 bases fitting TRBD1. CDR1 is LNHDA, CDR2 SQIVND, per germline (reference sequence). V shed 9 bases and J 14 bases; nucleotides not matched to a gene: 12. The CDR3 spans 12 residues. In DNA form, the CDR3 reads TGTGCCAGCCTGGGACAGGGGATAGCGAGATTCTTT. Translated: CASLGQGIARFF.